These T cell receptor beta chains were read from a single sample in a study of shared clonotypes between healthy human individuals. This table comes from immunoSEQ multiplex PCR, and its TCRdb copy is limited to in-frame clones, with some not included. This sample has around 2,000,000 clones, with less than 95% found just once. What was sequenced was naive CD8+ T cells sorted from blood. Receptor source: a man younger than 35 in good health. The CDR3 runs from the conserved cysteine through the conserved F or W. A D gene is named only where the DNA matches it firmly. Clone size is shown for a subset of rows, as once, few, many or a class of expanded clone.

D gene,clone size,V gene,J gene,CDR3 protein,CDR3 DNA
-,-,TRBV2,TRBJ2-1,CASSFGYPTSYNEQFF,TGTGCCAGCAGTTTCGGCTATCCGACCTCCTACAATGAGCAGTTCTTC
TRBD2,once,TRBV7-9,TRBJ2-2,CASRKTSGSAGELFF,TGTGCCAGCAGGAAGACTAGCGGGAGTGCCGGGGAGCTGTTTTTT
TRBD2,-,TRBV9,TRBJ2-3,CASSVGLAADTQYF,TGTGCCAGCAGCGTAGGACTAGCAGCAGATACGCAGTATTTT
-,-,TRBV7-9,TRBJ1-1,CASTSGAGTEAFF,TGTGCCAGCACCTCAGGCGCCGGCACTGAAGCTTTCTTT
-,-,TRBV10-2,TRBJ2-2,CASSESSRGLWELFF,TGCGCCAGCAGTGAGTCCTCGAGGGGTCTATGGGAGCTGTTTTTT
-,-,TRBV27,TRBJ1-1,CASSLSRTTEAFF,TGTGCCAGCAGTTTATCGAGGACCACTGAAGCTTTCTTT
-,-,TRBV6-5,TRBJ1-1,CASSYGRGTEAFF,TGTGCCAGCAGTTACGGCCGGGGCACTGAAGCTTTCTTT
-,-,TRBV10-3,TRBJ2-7,CAMSPSGGPYEQYF,TGTGCCATGAGCCCCTCTGGCGGCCCCTACGAGCAGTACTTC
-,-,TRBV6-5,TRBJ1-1,CASNRGVGNTEAFF,TGTGCCAGCAACCGCGGGGTTGGGAACACTGAAGCTTTCTTT
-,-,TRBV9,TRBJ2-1,CASSGTDNEQFF,TGTGCCAGCAGCGGGACAGACAATGAGCAGTTCTTC
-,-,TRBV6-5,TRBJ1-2,CASSYSGLEGYTF,TGTGCCAGCAGTTACTCTGGACTGGAGGGCTACACCTTC
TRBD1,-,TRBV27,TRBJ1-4,CASSRQPGQDEKLFF,TGTGCCAGCAGCCGACAGCCCGGACAGGATGAAAAACTGTTTTTT
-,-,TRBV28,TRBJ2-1,CASSRVNAYEQFF,TGTGCCAGCAGTCGGGTAAACGCGTATGAGCAGTTCTTC
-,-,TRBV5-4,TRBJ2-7,CASSSRGGEQYF,TGTGCCAGCAGTTCCAGGGGGGGCGAGCAGTACTTC
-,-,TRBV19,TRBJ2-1,CASSIGHNEQFF,TGTGCCAGTAGTATCGGTCACAATGAGCAGTTCTTC
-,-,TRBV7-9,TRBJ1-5,CASSAGGADQPQHF,TGTGCCAGCAGCGCCGGGGGGGCCGATCAGCCCCAGCATTTT
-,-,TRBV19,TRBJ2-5,CASTDFYGSQETQYF,TGTGCCAGTACCGATTTCTATGGCAGCCAAGAGACCCAGTACTTC
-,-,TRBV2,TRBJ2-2,CASSGARDYTGELFF,TGTGCCAGCAGTGGGGCCAGGGATTACACCGGGGAGCTGTTTTTT
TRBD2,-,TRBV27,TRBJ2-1,CASREGPGTSMYNEQFF,TGTGCCAGCCGTGAGGGGCCCGGGACTAGCATGTACAATGAGCAGTTCTTC
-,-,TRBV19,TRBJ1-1,CASSILGTMNTEAFF,TGTGCCAGTAGTATCCTCGGGACTATGAACACTGAAGCTTTCTTT
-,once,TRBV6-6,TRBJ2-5,CASSYSGSPETQYF,TGTGCCAGCAGTTACTCGGGTAGCCCGGAGACCCAGTACTTC
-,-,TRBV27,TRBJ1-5,CASSLSVGGNQPQHF,TGTGCCAGCAGTTTATCGGTGGGGGGTAATCAGCCCCAGCATTTT
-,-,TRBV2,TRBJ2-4,CASSGGVVGKNIQYF,TGTGCCAGCAGTGGTGGGGTTGTGGGCAAAAACATTCAGTACTTC
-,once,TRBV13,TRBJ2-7,CASSLRGGSYEQYF,TGTGCCAGCAGCTTAAGAGGGGGATCCTACGAGCAGTACTTC
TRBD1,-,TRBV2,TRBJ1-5,CASSPDRGTGQPQHF,TGTGCCAGCAGTCCCGACAGGGGGACAGGGCAGCCCCAGCATTTT
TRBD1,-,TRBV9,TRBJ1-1,CASSVSGTGDTEAFF,TGTGCCAGCAGCGTCTCCGGGACAGGGGACACTGAAGCTTTCTTT
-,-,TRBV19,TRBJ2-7,CARSTAGSPTPEQYF,TGTGCCAGGAGTACGGCGGGCTCCCCCACACCCGAGCAGTACTTC
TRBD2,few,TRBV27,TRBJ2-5,CASSLSLGTSGTQYF,TGTGCCAGCAGTCTCTCCCTCGGGACTAGCGGAACCCAGTACTTC
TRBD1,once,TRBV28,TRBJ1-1,CASSSGTHQGVAFF,TGTGCCAGCAGTTCAGGGACTCATCAGGGGGTAGCTTTCTTT
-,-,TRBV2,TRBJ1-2,CASSGLGDPNYGYTF,TGTGCCAGCAGTGGACTCGGGGACCCTAACTATGGCTACACCTTC
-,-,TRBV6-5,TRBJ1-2,CASSPGPYYGYTF,TGTGCCAGCAGCCCTGGACCCTACTATGGCTACACCTTC
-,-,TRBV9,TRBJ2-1,CASSVNSGGRSYNEQFF,TGTGCCAGCAGCGTTAATAGCGGCGGACGGTCTTACAATGAGCAGTTCTTC
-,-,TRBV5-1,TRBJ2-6,CASSLGLTHPTGANVLTF,TGCGCCAGCAGCTTGGGTCTGACGCATCCCACTGGGGCCAACGTCCTGACTTTC
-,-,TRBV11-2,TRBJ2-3,CASSQIRGGTDTQYF,TGTGCCAGCAGTCAAATAAGGGGGGGCACAGATACGCAGTATTTT
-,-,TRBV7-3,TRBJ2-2,CASRDGASAGELFF,TGTGCCTCCCGCGATGGTGCGTCCGCCGGGGAGCTGTTTTTT
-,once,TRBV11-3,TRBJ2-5,CASSLGGNLETQYF,TGTGCCAGCAGCTTAGGAGGGAACCTGGAGACCCAGTACTTC
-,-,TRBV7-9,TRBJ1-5,CASSSSLGGGDNQPQHF,TGTGCCAGCAGCTCAAGCCTGGGTGGTGGGGACAATCAGCCCCAGCATTTT
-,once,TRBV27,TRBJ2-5,CASSSGWEETQYF,TGTGCCAGCAGTTCCGGGTGGGAAGAGACCCAGTACTTC
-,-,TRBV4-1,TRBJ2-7,CASSQTMAYEQYF,TGCGCCAGCAGCCAAACCATGGCCTACGAGCAGTACTTC
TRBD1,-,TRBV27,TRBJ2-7,CASSFILGQGANEQYF,TGTGCCAGCAGTTTTATCCTGGGACAGGGGGCAAACGAGCAGTACTTC
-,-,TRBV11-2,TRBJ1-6,CASSLGSDSPLHF,TGTGCCAGCAGCTTAGGGTCGGATTCACCCCTCCACTTT
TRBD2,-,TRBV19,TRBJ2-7,CASSIGLAGAWEQYF,TGTGCCAGTAGTATAGGACTAGCGGGAGCTTGGGAGCAGTACTTC
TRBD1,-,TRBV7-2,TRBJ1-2,CASSPKQGPNYGYTF,TGTGCCAGCAGCCCGAAACAGGGGCCTAACTATGGCTACACCTTC
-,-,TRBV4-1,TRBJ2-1,CASSQEGQLSYNEQFF,TGCGCCAGCAGCCAAGAAGGCCAGTTATCCTACAATGAGCAGTTCTTC
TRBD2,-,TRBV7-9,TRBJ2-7,CASSEGAGGPDEQYF,TGTGCCAGCAGCGAGGGAGCGGGAGGGCCAGACGAGCAGTACTTC
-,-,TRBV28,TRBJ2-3,CASTTGLDTQYF,TGTGCCAGCACTACAGGTCTTGATACGCAGTATTTT
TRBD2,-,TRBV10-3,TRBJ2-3,CAISDTGGADTQYF,TGTGCCATCAGCGATACGGGGGGTGCAGATACGCAGTATTTT
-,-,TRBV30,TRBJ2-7,CAWSVSVGYEQYF,TGTGCCTGGAGTGTGTCTGTCGGCTACGAGCAGTACTTC